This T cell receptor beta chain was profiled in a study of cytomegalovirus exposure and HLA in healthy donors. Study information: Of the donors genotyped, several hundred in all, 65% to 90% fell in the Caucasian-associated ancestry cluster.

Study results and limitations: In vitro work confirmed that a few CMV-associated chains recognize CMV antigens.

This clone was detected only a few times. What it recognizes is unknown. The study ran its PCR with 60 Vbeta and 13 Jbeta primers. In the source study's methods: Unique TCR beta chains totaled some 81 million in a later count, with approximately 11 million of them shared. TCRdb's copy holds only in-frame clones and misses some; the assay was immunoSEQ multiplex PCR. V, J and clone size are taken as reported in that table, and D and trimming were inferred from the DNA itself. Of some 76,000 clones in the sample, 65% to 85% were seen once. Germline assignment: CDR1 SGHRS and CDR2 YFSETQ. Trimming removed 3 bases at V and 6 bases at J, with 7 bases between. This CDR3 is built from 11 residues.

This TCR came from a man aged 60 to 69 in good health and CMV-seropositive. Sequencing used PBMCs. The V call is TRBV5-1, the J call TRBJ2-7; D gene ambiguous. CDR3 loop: CASSSATEQYF. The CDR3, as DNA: TGCGCCAGCAGCTCCGCTACCGAGCAGTACTTC.